What follows are 10 T cell receptor beta chains derived from one specimen sequenced in a study of blood T cell repertoires in COVID-19. Data came from immunoSEQ multiplex PCR; TCRdb stores just in-frame clones and leaves some out. The profile shows about 250,000 clones, roughly 88% of them singletons. The specimen sequenced was peripheral blood. All receptors come from a man older than 75 with acute or convalescent COVID-19.

This rearrangement joins TRBV10-1 to TRBJ1-3, with a possible D match to TRBD1 (5 bases). This CDR3 comprises 15 residues. Trimming pared 4 bases from V and 1 base from J, leaving 11 bases between. The germline V gene encodes CDR1 WNHNN and CDR2 SYGVQD (reference sequence). The CDR3: CASSVGGSSGNTIYF. Here the CDR3 DNA reads TGCGCCAGCAGTGTGGGGGGGAGTTCTGGAAACACCATATATTTT.

There are a few counts of this clone. The chain is built from TRBV7-9 and TRBJ2-6; D is unresolved. Germline-derived CDR1 and CDR2 are SEHNR and FQNEAQ (reference sequence). The CDR3 has 18 amino acids. The V end was cut by 1 base, the J end by 0 bases, with 13 bases between. The CDR3 reads CASSLGSNAVSGANVLTF. DNA of the CDR3: TGTGCCAGCAGCTTAGGCAGTAACGCCGTCTCTGGGGCCAACGTCCTGACTTTC. Full variable domain (outside the CDR3, taken from reference TRBV7-9 and TRBJ2-6): DTGVSQNPRHKITKRGQNVTFRCDPISEHNRLYWYRQTLGQGPEFLTYFQNEAQLEKSRLLSDRFSAERPKGSFSTLEIQRTEQGDSAMYLCASSLGSNAVSGANVLTFGAGSRLTVL.

The chain is built from TRBV7-2 and TRBJ1-5; TRBD1 might be the D (6 bases). CDR1 and CDR2 (germline): SGHTA, FQGNSA. CDR3 length equals 15 residues. V was shortened by 1 base and J by 4 bases, with 11 bases between the two germline ends. The CDR3: CASSLGDTRNQPQHF. In nucleotides, the CDR3 is TGTGCCAGCAGCTTAGGGGACACTCGTAATCAGCCCCAGCATTTT.

Notes on this clone: The sample holds other DNA sequences that translate to the same CDR3. The rearrangement links TRBV4-3 to TRBJ1-5; D not resolved. V shed 1 base and J shed 5 bases, with 6 bases lying between them. Germline CDR1 LGHNA, CDR2 YSLEER. This CDR3 has 13 residues. The CDR3 coding sequence is TGCGCCAGCAGCCAAGGTCTCGATCAGCCCCAGCATTTT. It specifies CASSQGLDQPQHF.

The CDR3 DNA sequence: TGCAGCGTTACCACAGGGTTCAACACTGAAGCTTTCTTT. Translating it yields CSVTTGFNTEAFF. The V and J genes are TRBV29-1 and TRBJ1-1; D possibly corresponds to TRBD1 (6 bases). Germline V CDR1 and CDR2: SQVTM, ANQGSEA. The CDR3 runs to 13 residues. V gave up 5 bases and J gave up 2 bases, with 12 bases separating them.

The chain joins TRBV18 to TRBJ1-4; 7 nucleotides align to TRBD1. Germline values: CDR1 KGHSH, CDR2 LQKENI. The CDR3 contains 16 residues. With 6 bases clipped from V and 1 base from J, the junction kept 8 bases outside the gene matches. Here the CDR3 reads CASSQDRVRTNEKLFF. CDR3 nucleotide sequence: TGTGCCAGCTCCCAAGACAGGGTGCGAACTAATGAAAAACTGTTTTTT.

The chain combines TRBV7-9 with TRBJ1-6; TRBD1 agrees at 7 bases. There are 16 residues in the CDR3. The germline V gene encodes CDR1 SEHNR and CDR2 FQNEAQ (reference sequence). Unmatched junction bases numbered 12, after V lost 4 bases and J lost 9 bases. Written as DNA, the CDR3 is TGTGCCAGCAGCTCGGGAAGACAGGGTCCCATTTCACCCCTCCACTTT. Its translation: CASSSGRQGPISPLHF.

This clone was observed a single time. The identical CDR3 is also encoded by other nucleotide sequences in the sample. J is TRBJ1-2 and V is TRBV18; the match to TRBD1 covers 8 bases. J was trimmed by 5 bases and V by 3 bases; bases with no gene match: 5. The CDR3 has 14 amino acids. The germline V gene encodes CDR1 KGHSH and CDR2 LQKENI. CDR3 DNA sequence: TGTGCCAGCTCACCTGGGACAGGCGGTTATGGCTACACCTTC. Its protein is CASSPGTGGYGYTF.

This clone showed up just a few times. The rearrangement joins TRBV28 to TRBJ1-2; D gene unclear. The ends were cut back, 6 bases at V and 0 bases at J, with 14 bases in the middle. The CDR3 sequence is 15 residues long. The germline V gene encodes CDR1 MDHEN and CDR2 SYDVKM. This CDR3 reads CASRTPGPANYGYTF. CDR3 DNA sequence: TGTGCCAGCAGGACCCCAGGCCCCGCTAACTATGGCTACACCTTC.

This chain joins TRBV19 and TRBJ1-3; possible D gene TRBD1, 6 bases. V lost 5 bases and J lost 3, with 14 bases in between. Germline CDR1 LNHDA, CDR2 SQIVND (reference sequence). The CDR3 length is 15 residues. CDR3 protein: CASSALTGLGNTIYF. DNA for the CDR3: TGTGCCAGTAGTGCCCTAACAGGGCTTGGAAACACCATATATTTT. The whole variable domain, filled in from reference TRBV19 and TRBJ1-3, reads DGGITQSPKYLFRKEGQNVTLSCEQNLNHDAMYWYRQDPGQGLRLIYYSQIVNDFQKGDIAEGYSVSREKKESFPLTVTSAQKNPTAFYLCASSALTGLGNTIYFGEGSWLTVV.